The entry below gives a single T cell receptor (beta chain) sequence along with its context. Its target is unknown. This is likely a read error, given that the CDR3 carries no conserved phenylalanine or tryptophan at its end. The DNA is omitted, as the CDR3 cannot be located on it reliably, and the CDR3 follows TCRdb's listing. Using a constant-region primer together with ProtoScript II reverse transcriptase, TCR beta cDNA was made from about 500 ng of total RNA. ARM-PCR, slightly modified, supplied the TCR beta libraries through three nested multiplex PCR rounds. A C-beta reverse primer and TRBV1-TRBV30 forward primers served in each of the first two PCR rounds, at 10 cycles apiece. TCRdb re-derived calls from the multiplex PCR reads in MiXCR, one entry per CDR3 protein. This table has 300,000 to 400,000 distinct CDR3 sequences, 65% appearing once. The CDR3 spans 15 residues, counting both ends. CDR1 and CDR2 from the germline V gene are SGHAT and FQDESV (reference sequence).

These data belong to a study of tumor-infiltrating lymphocytes in primary liver carcinoma. Regarding the study as a whole: For tumor-adjacent and tumor-blood pairs, overlap was less than that seen for tumor region pairs. Blood trailed tumors significantly in top-250-clone fraction (p = 0.039). Bulk unsorted sampling precluded comparing CD4+ and CD8+ repertoires.

Out of unsorted whole blood came the blood RNA, and germline DNA was extracted as well. Researchers reported drawing four milliliters of peripheral blood before surgery. The sequence came from a man aged 35 to 55 with primary liver carcinoma and hepatitis B virus infection. The gene calls are TRBV11-1 and TRBJ2-7; the D segment call TRBD1 is taken from the table without a DNA check. Input material: peripheral blood. This CDR3 is CASSLGVVGGYELYI.